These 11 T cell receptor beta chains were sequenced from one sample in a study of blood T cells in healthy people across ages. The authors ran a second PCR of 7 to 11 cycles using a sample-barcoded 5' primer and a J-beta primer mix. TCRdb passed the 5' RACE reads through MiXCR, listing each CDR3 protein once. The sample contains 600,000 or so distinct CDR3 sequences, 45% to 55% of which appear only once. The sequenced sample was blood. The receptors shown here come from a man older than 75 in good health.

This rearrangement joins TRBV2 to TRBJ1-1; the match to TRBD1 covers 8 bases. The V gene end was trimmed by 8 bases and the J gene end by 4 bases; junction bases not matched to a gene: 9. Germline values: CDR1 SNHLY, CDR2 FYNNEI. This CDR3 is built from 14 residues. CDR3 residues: CASVGQEASTEAFF. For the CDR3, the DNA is TGTGCCAGCGTGGGACAGGAGGCAAGCACTGAAGCTTTCTTT.

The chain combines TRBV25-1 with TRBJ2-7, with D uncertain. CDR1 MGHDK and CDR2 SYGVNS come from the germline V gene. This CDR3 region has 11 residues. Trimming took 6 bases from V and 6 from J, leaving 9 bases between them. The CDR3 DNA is TGTGCCAGCAGAACAGTCTCCGAGCAGTACTTC. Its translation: CASRTVSEQYF.

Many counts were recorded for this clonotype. As DNA, the CDR3 is TGTGCCAGCAGTATAGCGGGAGGGACGAATGAGCAGTTCTTC. Translation gives CASSIAGGTNEQFF. The gene calls are TRBV28 and TRBJ2-1; 11 nucleotides agree with TRBD2. The V gene end was trimmed by 5 bases and the J gene end by 7 bases; junction bases not matched to a gene: 4. Germline CDR1 is MDHEN and CDR2 is SYDVKM. The length of the CDR3 is 14 residues.

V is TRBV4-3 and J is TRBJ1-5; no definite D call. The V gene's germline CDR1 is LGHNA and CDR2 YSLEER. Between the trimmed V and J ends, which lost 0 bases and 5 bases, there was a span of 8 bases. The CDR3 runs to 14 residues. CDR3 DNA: TGCGCCAGCAGCCAAGATCTGATCGATCAGCCCCAGCATTTT. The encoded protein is CASSQDLIDQPQHF.

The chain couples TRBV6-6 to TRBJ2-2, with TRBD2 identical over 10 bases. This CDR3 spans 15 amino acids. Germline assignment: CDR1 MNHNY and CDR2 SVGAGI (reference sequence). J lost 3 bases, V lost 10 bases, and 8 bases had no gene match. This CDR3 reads CAIGGAGGDTGELFF. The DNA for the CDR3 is TGTGCCATCGGGGGAGCGGGAGGGGACACCGGGGAGCTGTTTTTT.

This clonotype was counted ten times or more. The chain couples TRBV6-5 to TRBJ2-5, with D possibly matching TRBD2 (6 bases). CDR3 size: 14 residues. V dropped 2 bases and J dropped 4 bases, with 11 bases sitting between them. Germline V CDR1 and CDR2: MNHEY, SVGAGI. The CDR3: CASSYRGSGETQYF. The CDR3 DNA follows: TGTGCCAGCAGTTACCGGGGGTCCGGAGAGACCCAGTACTTC.

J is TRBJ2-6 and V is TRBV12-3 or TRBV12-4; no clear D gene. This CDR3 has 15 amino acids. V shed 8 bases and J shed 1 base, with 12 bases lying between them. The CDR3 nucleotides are TGTGCCAGCCACCCTCACAATTCTGGGGCCAACGTCCTGACTTTC. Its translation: CASHPHNSGANVLTF.

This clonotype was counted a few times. This CDR3 reads CASSPRLAGDFSSEQYF. CDR3 coding DNA: TGTGCCAGCTCACCACGACTAGCGGGAGATTTTTCTAGTGAGCAGTACTTC. The V gene is TRBV18, the J gene TRBJ2-4, with 12 bases lining up with TRBD2. Losses at the gene ends were 1 base for V and 13 bases for J; bases not matched to a gene: 14. Looked up from germline, CDR1 is KGHSH and CDR2 is LQKENI. The CDR3 is made up of 17 amino acids.

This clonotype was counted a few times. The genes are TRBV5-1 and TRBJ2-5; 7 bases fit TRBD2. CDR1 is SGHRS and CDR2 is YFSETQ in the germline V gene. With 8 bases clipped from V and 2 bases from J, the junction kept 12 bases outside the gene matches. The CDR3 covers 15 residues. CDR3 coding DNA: TGCGCCAGTCAGCAGCAAACGGGACTACAAGAGACCCAGTACTTC. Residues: CASQQQTGLQETQYF.

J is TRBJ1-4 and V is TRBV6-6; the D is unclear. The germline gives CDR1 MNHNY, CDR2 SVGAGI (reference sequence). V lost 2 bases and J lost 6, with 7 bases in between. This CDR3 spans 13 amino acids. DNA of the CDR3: TGTGCCAGCAGTTACCCGGAGCATGAAAAACTGTTTTTT. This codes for CASSYPEHEKLFF.

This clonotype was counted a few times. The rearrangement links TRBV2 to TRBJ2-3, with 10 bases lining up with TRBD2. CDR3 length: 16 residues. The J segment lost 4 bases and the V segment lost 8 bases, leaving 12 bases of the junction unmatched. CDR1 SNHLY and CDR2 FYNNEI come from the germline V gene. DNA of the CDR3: TGTGCCAGCTCCCTAGCGGGAGACGGGAGGGCAGATACGCAGTATTTT. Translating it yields CASSLAGDGRADTQYF. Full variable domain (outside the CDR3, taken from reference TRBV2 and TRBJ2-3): EPEVTQTPSHQVTQMGQEVILRCVPISNHLYFYWYRQILGQKVEFLVSFYNNEISEKSEIFDDQFSVERPDGSNFTLKIRSTKLEDSAMYFCASSLAGDGRADTQYFGPGTRLTVL.